This T cell receptor (beta chain) appears in the sequencing data of a study of blood T cell repertoires in COVID-19. Study processing details: The assay estimated nucleated cells by amplifying reference gene primers. Clones were read by immunoSEQ multiplex PCR, and TCRdb kept only the in-frame ones, dropping some. For V, J and clone size, that table is used; D and trimming come from the DNA. Of approximately 120,000 clones listed, roughly 80% were seen once; the top ten hold about 10%. Germline V lookup: CDR1 SGHNT, CDR2 YYREEE (reference sequence). This CDR3 spans 16 amino acids. The trim removed 0 bases at V and 6 bases at J, leaving 8 bases unmatched.

The rearrangement uses TRBV5-4 and TRBJ2-1; 8 bases line up with TRBD2. This clonotype was sampled from a human donor in a cohort sampled during active COVID-19. Specimen: peripheral blood. In DNA, the CDR3 is TGTGCCAGCAGCTTGGATTGGCGGGAGGCTTTCAATGAGCAGTTCTTC. Translating gives CASSLDWREAFNEQFF.